These 27 T cell receptor beta chains came from one sample sequenced in a study of blood T cells in healthy people across ages. Then a second PCR, running roughly 7 to 11 cycles, was carried out with a sample-barcoded 5' primer and a J-beta primer mix. TCRdb independently ran MiXCR on the 5' RACE reads; one entry per CDR3 protein. The data contain some 1.7 million distinct CDR3 sequences, 28% of them singletons. The source material was blood. These TCRs come from a woman under 40 in good health.

V gene TRBV20-1 combines with J gene TRBJ1-5; D unresolved. Trimming removed 6 bases from V and 5 bases from J, with 11 bases in between. CDR1 and CDR2 (germline): DFQATT, SNEGSKA (reference sequence). CDR3 length: 12 residues. The CDR3 is CSAQDRYQPQHF. DNA for the CDR3: TGCAGTGCGCAGGACCGTTATCAGCCCCAGCATTTT.

For this clonotype: This sequence may be a read error, since a much larger clone differs from it by one base. V is TRBV20-1 and J is TRBJ2-5, with unresolved D. The CDR3 length is 12 residues. Per the germline V gene, CDR1 is DFQATT and CDR2 is SNEGSKA (reference sequence). CDR3 in amino acids: CRAATSLETQYF. The CDR3 region has the DNA TGCAGGGCCGCTACCTCGTTGGAGACCCAGTACTTC.

CDR3 protein: CASTRDSSSYEQYF. Written as DNA, the CDR3 is TGTGCCAGCACCCGGGACTCCAGCTCCTACGAGCAGTACTTC. The J gene is TRBJ2-7, the V gene TRBV7-2, with D possibly TRBD2 on 6 matching bases. This CDR3 has 14 residues. Trimming removed 7 bases at V and 0 bases at J, with 13 bases between. Germline values: CDR1 SGHTA, CDR2 FQGNSA.

This clonotype was picked up a small number of times. The chain employs TRBV6-1 and TRBJ1-5, with TRBD1 as a possible D gene (5 bases). V dropped 2 bases and J dropped 4 bases, with 9 bases sitting between them. The CDR3 extends over 14 amino acids. Germline lookup yields CDR1 MNHNS and CDR2 SASEGT. In DNA form, the CDR3 reads TGTGCCAGCAGTGAACAGGGTAGAAATCAGCCCCAGCATTTT. Amino acid sequence: CASSEQGRNQPQHF.

This clonotype was seen at least ten times. A clone one base away is much larger, so this may be a read error. This chain uses TRBV7-2 with TRBJ2-7; the D is unclear. The germline V gene has CDR1 SGHTA and CDR2 FQGNSA. The ends were cut back, 4 bases at V and 7 bases at J, with 17 bases in the middle. The CDR3 sequence is 14 residues long. The CDR3 DNA sequence: TGTGCCAGCAGCTGGGGATCGACGCGTGATGAGCAGTACTTC. It specifies CASSWGSTRDEQYF.

This clonotype was recorded many times. The chain couples TRBV12-3 or TRBV12-4 to TRBJ1-4, with 8 bases lining up with TRBD1. The junction had 4 bases not matched to a gene; V was cut back by 8 bases and J by 5 bases. This CDR3 has 13 amino acids. CDR3 DNA sequence: TGTGCCAGCGGGGACAGGCAAAATGAAAAACTGTTTTTT. Translating it yields CASGDRQNEKLFF.

Many counts were recorded for this clonotype. CDR3 in DNA: TGTGCCAGCAGCCAAGATCTGGCCAAGGGGGAGTACTTC. Encoded protein: CASSQDLAKGEYF. The J gene is TRBJ2-4, the V gene TRBV4-2; weak D call: TRBD1 (6 bases). V lost 0 bases and J lost 14, with 14 bases in between. This CDR3 spans 13 amino acids. Germline CDR1 is LGHNA and CDR2 is YNFKEQ.

This clonotype was counted a few times. The rearrangement links TRBV20-1 to TRBJ1-4; D gene ambiguous. This CDR3 is 16 amino acids long. The V end was cut by 0 bases, the J end by 3 bases, with 14 bases between. In germline, CDR1 is DFQATT, CDR2 SNEGSKA (reference sequence). The CDR3 loop reads CSARDPGSHSNEKLFF. CDR3 DNA sequence: TGCAGTGCTAGAGATCCGGGATCCCATTCTAATGAAAAACTGTTTTTT.

This clonotype is a singleton in its sample. The V and J genes are TRBV14 and TRBJ2-1; TRBD1 agrees at 9 bases. This CDR3 comprises 16 residues. The junction had 11 bases not matched to a gene; V was cut back by 3 bases and J by 8 bases. Per germline, CDR1 SGHDN and CDR2 FVKESK. The CDR3 region has the DNA TGTGCCAGCAGCCAGAGGGGCTCACAGGGGGCATATGAGCAGTTCTTC. Its protein product is CASSQRGSQGAYEQFF.

In this sample, this clonotype turned up a few times. Since a much larger clone is just one base distant, this may be a read error. The genes are TRBV12-3 or TRBV12-4 and TRBJ2-5, with TRBD2 matching 7 bases. The CDR3 covers 13 residues. CDR3 residues: CTSSLGAGETQYF. For the CDR3, the DNA is TGTACCAGCAGTTTAGGAGCGGGGGAGACCCAGTACTTC.

This sequence joins TRBV7-2 and TRBJ2-3; TRBD2 matches 7 bases. The germline V gene has CDR1 SGHTA and CDR2 FQGNSA. The CDR3 is 17 amino acids. The V segment lost 1 base and the J segment 2 bases; nucleotides outside the gene matches: 9. The CDR3 coding sequence is TGTGCCAGCAGCTTAGGGGGAGCGGGGAGGCTCACAGATACGCAGTATTTT. Amino acids: CASSLGGAGRLTDTQYF.

The chain carries TRBV20-1 and TRBJ2-1; D uncertain. The J call may be mistaken, given a closer DNA end match to TRBJ2-7. The CDR3 covers 17 residues. CDR1 DFQATT and CDR2 SNEGSKA come from the germline V gene (reference sequence). The CDR3 protein is CSAREEGVPSSYNEQYF. Here the CDR3 DNA reads TGCAGTGCTAGAGAAGAAGGAGTTCCCAGCTCCTACAATGAGCAGTACTTC.

As to this clonotype: A much larger clone differs from this one at a single base, so this may be a read error. V is TRBV28 and J is TRBJ1-2; 9 bases align to TRBD1. V trimming: 8 bases; J trimming: 2 bases; junction bases outside the gene matches: 3. The germline CDR1 and CDR2 sequences are MDHEN and SYDVKM. The CDR3 extends over 13 amino acids. DNA for the CDR3: TGTGCCAGCGGGGACAGGGTGAACTATGGCTACACCTTC. It yields the protein CASGDRVNYGYTF.

The rearrangement joins TRBV2 to TRBJ1-3, with D possibly matching TRBD1 (6 bases). Germline lookup yields CDR1 SNHLY and CDR2 FYNNEI. The CDR3 length is 16 residues. Trimming left V 5 bases short and J 0 bases short, with 14 bases between. The CDR3 sequence is CASSHRDMNSGNTIYF. The CDR3 region has the DNA TGTGCCAGCAGTCACCGGGACATGAACTCTGGAAACACCATATATTTT.

The chain uses TRBV4-1 and TRBJ2-1; 8 bases align to TRBD2. Germline assignment: CDR1 MGHRA and CDR2 YSYEKL. The CDR3 length is 16 residues. The junction had 11 bases not matched to a gene; V was cut back by 1 base and J by 9 bases. CDR3: CASSQGLRGGQGEQFF. CDR3 in DNA: TGCGCCAGCAGCCAAGGTCTCCGGGGGGGCCAAGGTGAGCAGTTCTTC.

The chain employs TRBV20-1 and TRBJ2-1, with D hard to call. From germline, CDR1 is DFQATT and CDR2 SNEGSKA (reference sequence). This CDR3 contains 15 residues. The V and J ends lost 2 bases and 6 bases respectively, with 17 bases between them. The CDR3 here is CSARYFGSGGNEQFF. The CDR3 DNA reads as TGCAGTGCTAGATATTTCGGGTCTGGCGGCAATGAGCAGTTCTTC.

This clonotype was counted only a few times. The rearrangement joins TRBV3-1 to TRBJ2-1, with a weak D call TRBD2 (6 bases). This CDR3 comprises 15 residues. CDR1 and CDR2 from the germline V gene are LGHDT and YNNKEL (reference sequence). V was pared by 0 bases and J by 6 bases, with 12 bases between. CDR3 coding DNA: TGTGCCAGCAGCCAAGATGGGGGGACTTCCAATGAGCAGTTCTTC. It encodes CASSQDGGTSNEQFF.

Only a few counts were recorded for this clonotype. The chain employs TRBV21-1 and TRBJ2-5; the DNA was not compared with TRBD2, the D call given in the table. TRBV21-1 is a pseudogene. CDR3 size: 17 residues. This CDR3 is CASSKLIQGTSGETQYF. The CDR3 coding sequence is TGTGCCAGCAGCAAATTGATCCAGGGGACTAGCGGTGAGACCCAGTACTTC.

The rearrangement uses TRBV6-2 or TRBV6-3 and TRBJ2-3, with TRBD2 identical over 10 bases. V lost 6 bases to trimming and J lost 6 bases; unmatched junction nucleotides: 9. The CDR3 extends over 15 amino acids. Per germline, CDR1 MNHEY and CDR2 SVGEGT. Here the CDR3 DNA reads TGTGCCAGCAGCCCCAAGCGGGAGGGACGTGATACGCAGTATTTT. Residues: CASSPKREGRDTQYF.

The V call is TRBV2, the J call TRBJ1-1, with 7 positions matching TRBD1. The CDR3 loop spans 13 amino acids. V dropped 8 bases and J dropped 1; count of bases not matched to a gene: 4. Per germline, CDR1 SNHLY and CDR2 FYNNEI. The CDR3 nucleotides read TGTGCCAGCCACAGGGGAAGGAACACTGAAGCTTTCTTT. Residues: CASHRGRNTEAFF.

The chain joins TRBV20-1 to TRBJ1-1; no clear D gene. Germline loops: CDR1 DFQATT, CDR2 SNEGSKA (reference sequence). This CDR3 is 16 amino acids long. The ends were cut back, 0 bases at V and 0 bases at J, with 14 bases in the middle. In nucleotides, the CDR3 is TGCAGTGCTAGAGATCTGGAGGGAAGGATGAACACTGAAGCTTTCTTT. Its protein is CSARDLEGRMNTEAFF.

V and J are TRBV5-1 and TRBJ2-1; the match to TRBD2 covers 14 bases. Germline CDR1 SGHRS, CDR2 YFSETQ. The V gene end was trimmed by 3 bases and the J gene end by 0 bases; junction bases not matched to a gene: 11. This CDR3 comprises 20 residues. CDR3 sequence (DNA): TGCGCCAGCAGCTCCCTGACCCGGACTAGCGGGAGGCCCTCCTACAATGAGCAGTTCTTC. Its translation: CASSSLTRTSGRPSYNEQFF.

In its sample, this clonotype was seen many times. The rearrangement joins TRBV29-1 to TRBJ2-5; D gene ambiguous. This CDR3 comprises 13 residues. Germline lookup yields CDR1 SQVTM and CDR2 ANQGSEA. Trimming stripped 6 bases from V and 0 bases from J, with 11 bases between. CDR3 coding DNA: TGCAGCGTCTTAGACCTGTACCAAGAGACCCAGTACTTC. Its protein is CSVLDLYQETQYF.

This clonotype is a singleton in its sample. A read error may explain this, as a much larger clone is one base away. The J gene is TRBJ2-6, the V gene TRBV12-3 or TRBV12-4; D remains unclear. CDR3 length: 15 amino acids. The CDR3 loop is CAGSLRTSGANVLTF. The CDR3 DNA reads as TGTGCCGGCAGTTTAAGAACCTCTGGGGCCAACGTCCTGACTTTC.

Ten or more counts support this clonotype. The chain joins TRBV7-2 to TRBJ2-7, with 8 bases that match TRBD1. Trimming cost V 2 bases and J 6 bases; bases outside gene matches: 12. The CDR3 is made up of 16 amino acids. Germline CDR1 SGHTA, CDR2 FQGNSA. For the CDR3, the DNA is TGTGCCAGCAGCTTAACCCAGACAGGGGCTCTTTCCGAGCAGTACTTC. This encodes CASSLTQTGALSEQYF.

V and J are TRBV12-3 or TRBV12-4 and TRBJ2-7, with D tentatively TRBD1 or TRBD2 (5 bases each). V was pared by 6 bases and J by 2 bases, with 20 bases between. The CDR3 sequence is 16 residues long. The CDR3 loop is CASSDLQGRLTYEQYF. The CDR3 DNA sequence: TGTGCCAGCAGCGACCTTCAGGGACGTCTGACCTACGAGCAGTACTTC.

This clonotype was picked up many times. V usage is TRBV5-6 and J usage is TRBJ2-7, with a possible D match to TRBD1 (5 bases). The germline V and J ends were trimmed by 2 bases and 4 bases, with 16 bases remaining between them. From germline, CDR1 is SGHDT and CDR2 YYEEEE. The CDR3 spans 15 residues. DNA for the CDR3: TGTGCCAGCAGCTTCGAAATCAGGGATCCATACGAGCAGTACTTC. It specifies CASSFEIRDPYEQYF.